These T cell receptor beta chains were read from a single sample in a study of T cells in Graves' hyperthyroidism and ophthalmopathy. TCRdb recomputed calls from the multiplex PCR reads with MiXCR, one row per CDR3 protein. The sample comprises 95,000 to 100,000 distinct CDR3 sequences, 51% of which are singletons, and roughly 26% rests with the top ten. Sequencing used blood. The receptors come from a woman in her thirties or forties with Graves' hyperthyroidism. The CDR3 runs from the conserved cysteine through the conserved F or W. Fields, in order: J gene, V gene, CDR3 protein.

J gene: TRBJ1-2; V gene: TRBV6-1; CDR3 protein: CASATGGGGYTF
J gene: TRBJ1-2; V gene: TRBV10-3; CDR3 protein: CAISSGGGYTF
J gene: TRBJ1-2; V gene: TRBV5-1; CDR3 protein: CASRSRPYGYTF
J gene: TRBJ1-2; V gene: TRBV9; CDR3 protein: CASSDGQGTYGYTF
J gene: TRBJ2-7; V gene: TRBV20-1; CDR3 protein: CSALTSGTGAFEQYF
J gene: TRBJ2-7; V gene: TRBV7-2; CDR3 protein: CASSLAGDTYGQYF
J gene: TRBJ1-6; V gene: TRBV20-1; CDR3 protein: CSARDGGRDTPGGRSPLHF
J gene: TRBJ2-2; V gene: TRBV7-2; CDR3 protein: CASSLVGGRATGELFF
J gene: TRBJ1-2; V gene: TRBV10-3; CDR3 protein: CAIAGQGDGYTF
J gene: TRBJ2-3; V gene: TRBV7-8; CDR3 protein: CASSFRASGSPQGTDTQYF
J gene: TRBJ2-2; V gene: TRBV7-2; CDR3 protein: CASRIAGGGTGELLF
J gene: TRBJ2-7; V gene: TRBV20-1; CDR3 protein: CSAMRGSYEQYF
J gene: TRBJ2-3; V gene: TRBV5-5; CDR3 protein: CASSPTSGSTDTQYF
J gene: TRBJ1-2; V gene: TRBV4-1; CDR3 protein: CASSQVVGDSYGYTF
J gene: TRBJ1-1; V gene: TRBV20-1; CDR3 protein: CSASAGRTEAFF
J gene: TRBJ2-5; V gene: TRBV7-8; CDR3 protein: CASSSTGGSQETQYF
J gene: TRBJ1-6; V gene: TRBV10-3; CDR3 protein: CAISEGGTLHF
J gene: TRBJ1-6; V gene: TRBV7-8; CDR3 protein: CAWMMRGLHNSPLHF
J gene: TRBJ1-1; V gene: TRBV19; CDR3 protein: CASSITLRGWSTEAFF
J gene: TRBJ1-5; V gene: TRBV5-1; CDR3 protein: CASRIQETQHF
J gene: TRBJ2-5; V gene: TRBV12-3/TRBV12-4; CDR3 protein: CASSLAPAARTQYF
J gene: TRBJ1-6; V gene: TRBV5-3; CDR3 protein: CASSLRGNDSPLHF
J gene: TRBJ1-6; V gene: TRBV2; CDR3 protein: CASTLDRDSPLHF
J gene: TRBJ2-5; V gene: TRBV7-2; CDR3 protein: CASSLTGTGRGETQYF
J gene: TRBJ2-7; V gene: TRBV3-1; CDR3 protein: CASSPGASGGYEQYF
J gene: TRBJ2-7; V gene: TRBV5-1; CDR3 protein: CASSLDRGHYEQYF
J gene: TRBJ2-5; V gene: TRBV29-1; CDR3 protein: CSATGGPSPHF
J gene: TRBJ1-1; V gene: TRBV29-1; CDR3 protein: CSPRVTLNTEAFF
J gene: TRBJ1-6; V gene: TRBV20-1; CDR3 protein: CSARTGGGSPLHF
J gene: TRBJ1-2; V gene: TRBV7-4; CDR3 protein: CASSTRQGVGYTF
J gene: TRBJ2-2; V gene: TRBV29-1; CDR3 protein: CSASSTGTYNTGELFF
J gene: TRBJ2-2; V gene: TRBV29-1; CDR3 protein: CSARTGGTGELFF
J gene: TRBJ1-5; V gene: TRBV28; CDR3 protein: CAGDPDRTNQPQHF
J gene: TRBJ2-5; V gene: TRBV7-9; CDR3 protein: CASSLGQGISEETQYF
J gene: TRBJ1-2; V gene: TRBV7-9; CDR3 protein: CASSPGGSPSYGYTF
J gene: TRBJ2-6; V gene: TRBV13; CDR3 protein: CASSLGELAYVLTF
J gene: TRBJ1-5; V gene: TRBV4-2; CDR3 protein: CASNQGLGQGAQPQHF
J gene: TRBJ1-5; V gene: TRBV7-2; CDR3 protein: CASSSKQTGVNQPQHF
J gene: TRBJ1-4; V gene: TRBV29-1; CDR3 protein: CSVGTGDEKLFF
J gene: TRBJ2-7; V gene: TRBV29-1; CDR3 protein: CSVAGGGLAQTYEQYF